This T cell receptor beta chain was identified during a study of T-cell reconstitution after alpha-beta-depleted transplantation in children. Study-level results: At one year after transplant, newly produced T cells mostly accounted for T-cell counts and diversity.

It was with unique molecular identifiers that the TCRbeta library was prepared. TCRdb used MiXCR to reprocess the PCR reads, holding one entry per CDR3 protein. Found here are some 300,000 distinct CDR3 sequences, nearly 8% of them singletons; the top ten hold around 9.8%. Trimming cost V 2 bases and J 6 bases; bases outside gene matches: 4. CDR3 length: 14 amino acids. The V gene's germline CDR1 is MNHEY and CDR2 SVGAGI. This clonotype has just a few counts. Its specificity is unknown. This chain uses TRBV6-5 with TRBJ1-2; 9 bases fit TRBD1. This sequence originates from a female patient aged 2-15 years who had a stem cell transplant for Fanconi anemia, so the T cells may come from the graft donor. The specimen comprised peripheral blood, sampled 360 days after TCRalphabeta/CD19-depleted stem cell transplant. CDR3 residues: CASSYKQGADGYTF. CDR3 nucleotide sequence: TGTGCCAGCAGTTACAAACAGGGGGCTGATGGCTACACCTTC.